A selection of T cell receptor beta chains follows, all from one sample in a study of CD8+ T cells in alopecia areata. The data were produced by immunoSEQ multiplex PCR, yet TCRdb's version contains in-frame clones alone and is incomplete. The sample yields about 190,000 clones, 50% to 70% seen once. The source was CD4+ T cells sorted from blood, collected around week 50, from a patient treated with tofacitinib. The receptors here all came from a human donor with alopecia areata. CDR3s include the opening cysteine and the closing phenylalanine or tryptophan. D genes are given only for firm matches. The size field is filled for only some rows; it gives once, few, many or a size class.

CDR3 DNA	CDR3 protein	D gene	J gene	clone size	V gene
TGCGCCAGCAGCTTGGCTGTTAGTCCGAACACAGATACGCAGTATTTT	CASSLAVSPNTDTQYF	.	TRBJ2-3	few	TRBV5-1
TGCAGCGTTGGGGAGGCCGAGCAGTACTTC	CSVGEAEQYF	.	TRBJ2-7	.	TRBV29-1
TGCGCCAGCAGCGCGGGTCGGAGCCCGAACACAGATACGCAGTATTTT	CASSAGRSPNTDTQYF	.	TRBJ2-3	.	TRBV4-1
TGTGCCACCCAGGGACAGCAAGAGACCCAGTACTTC	CATQGQQETQYF	TRBD1	TRBJ2-5	few	TRBV10-3
TGTGCCTGGAGTCGGACAGGAATCCAAGAGACCCAGTACTTC	CAWSRTGIQETQYF	TRBD1	TRBJ2-5	few	TRBV30
TGCAGCGCCGGACTAGGGGACAATGAGCAGTTCTTC	CSAGLGDNEQFF	TRBD2	TRBJ2-1	.	TRBV29-1
TGCGCCAGCAGCCGGGACGGAACACTCCAATATGGCTACACCTTC	CASSRDGTLQYGYTF	.	TRBJ1-2	.	TRBV5-1
TGCAGCGTTGTTGAGGGGATGGGTGAGCAGTTCTTC	CSVVEGMGEQFF	.	TRBJ2-1	.	TRBV29-1
TGCGCCAGCAGCTTCAACGAGGGTTCACCCCTCCACTTT	CASSFNEGSPLHF	.	TRBJ1-6	.	TRBV5-1
TGCGCCAGCAGCTTCCAGCCGGGCACCGGGGAGCTGTTTTTT	CASSFQPGTGELFF	.	TRBJ2-2	.	TRBV5-1
TGCAGCGTTGGTGGCGGGCTCTCCTACGAGCAGTACTTC	CSVGGGLSYEQYF	.	TRBJ2-7	.	TRBV29-1
TGCAGCGCTTTACCCGACAGGGGAGTTGGTGAGCAGTTCTTC	CSALPDRGVGEQFF	TRBD1	TRBJ2-1	.	TRBV29-1
TGCAGTGCTTCGACTGGAAACACCATATATTTT	CSASTGNTIYF	.	TRBJ1-3	once	TRBV20-1
TGCAGCGTTGATGTGGAGGGACCCTATGGCTACACCTTC	CSVDVEGPYGYTF	.	TRBJ1-2	.	TRBV29-1
TGCAGTGCTATTACGCCCGGGGCCACCTGCTTC	CSAITPGATCF	.	TRBJ1-2	.	TRBV20-1
TGTGCCAGCAGCTTAGGTGCAGGGGCTGACACAGATACGCAGTATTTT	CASSLGAGADTDTQYF	.	TRBJ2-3	.	TRBV11-2
TGTGCCTGGAAGGATTCGCGGGGGGGCCTCGAGCAGTTCTTC	CAWKDSRGGLEQFF	TRBD2	TRBJ2-1	.	TRBV30
TGCGCCAGCAGCTTGGAGGGACGGAACAATGAGCAGTTCTTC	CASSLEGRNNEQFF	.	TRBJ2-1	.	TRBV5-1
TGTGCCATCAGTCGGACTAGCGGGGACAATGAGCAGTTCTTC	CAISRTSGDNEQFF	TRBD2	TRBJ2-1	few	TRBV10-3